The sample holds many counts of the clone carrying this T cell receptor (beta chain). Its specificity is not known. This record comes from a study of breast tumors, draining lymph nodes, adjacent tissues. Trimming took 7 bases from V and 4 from J, leaving 13 bases between them. Germline CDR1 reads SGHTA; CDR2 reads FQGNSA. CDR3 length: 14 residues. Study results and caveats: The lymph node origin of tumor T cells was framed as consistent with a hypothesis, not demonstrated. Tumor and nontumor repertoires were significantly more similar in luminal-like than in basal-like breast cancer.

Breast cancer patients provided tissue from their axillary draining lymph nodes. TCRdb called the multiplex PCR reads again in MiXCR, with one record for every CDR3 protein. Among over 150,000 distinct CDR3 sequences listed, about 33% were seen once. The TCR sequence derives from a female donor with breast cancer. Some clones in this sample may be carry-over from other donors' samples. The chain links TRBV7-2 to TRBJ2-2; D call uncertain. Sequenced sample: axillary lymph node tissue. CDR3 nucleotide sequence: TGTGCCAGCAACCCGTTTCTAGGCACCGGGGAGCTGTTTTTT. Protein: CASNPFLGTGELFF.